The 13 T cell receptor beta chains listed next were all sequenced from one sample in a study of T cells in Graves' hyperthyroidism and ophthalmopathy. RNA transcripts were the template for amplifying TCR beta CDR3 regions. An initial round of RT-PCR targeting the TCR CDR3 relied on the HTBI primer set. MiXCR was run by TCRdb on the multiplex PCR reads, yielding one entry per CDR3 protein. The table shows 350,000 to 500,000 distinct CDR3 sequences, with approximately 14% occurring only once. Source material: blood. All receptors derive from a woman aged 18-30 years with Graves' hyperthyroidism.

Points on this clonotype: It may be a read error: a sequence one base away is much more abundant. The missing conserved phenylalanine or tryptophan at the end of this CDR3 makes a read error likely. The CDR3, as DNA: TGCAGCGTTTCGGGTCTAATGAACACTGAAGCTTTCTCT. This sequence encodes CSVSGLMNTEAFS. The gene calls are TRBV29-1 and TRBJ1-1; the D is unclear. Germline assignment: CDR1 SQVTM and CDR2 ANQGSEA. V lost 5 bases to trimming and J lost 0 bases, with 10 bases between them. CDR3 size: 13 residues.

This clonotype has a handful of counts. The J gene is TRBJ1-5, the V gene TRBV11-2, with D possibly matching TRBD1 (5 bases). V lost 3 bases, J lost 2 bases, and 17 bases lay in between. The CDR3 sequence is 17 residues long. Germline-derived CDR1 and CDR2 are SGHAT and FQNNGV. Written as DNA, the CDR3 is TGTGCCAGCAGCTTGGGGGGAATAGAACTTGGCAATCAGCCCCAGCATTTT. The encoded protein is CASSLGGIELGNQPQHF.

This clonotype appeared a single time. This sequence may be a read error, since a much larger clone differs from it by one base. V and J are TRBV7-9 and TRBJ1-1; 10 bases fit TRBD1. Losses at the gene ends were 3 bases for V and 4 bases for J; bases not matched to a gene: 2. The CDR3 totals 14 residues. Germline CDR1 is SEHNR and CDR2 is FQNEAQ (reference sequence). CDR3 protein: CASSFRQGATEAFF. For the CDR3, the DNA is TGTGCCAGCAGCTTTCGACAGGGGGCCACTGAAGCTTTCTTT.

This clonotype has at least ten counts. This chain connects TRBV6-1 to TRBJ2-5, with 13 bases that match TRBD2. With V trimmed by 6 bases and J by 4 bases, 14 bases remained unmatched. The CDR3 has 18 residues. The germline CDR1 and CDR2 sequences are MNHNS and SASEGT. The DNA for the CDR3 is TGTGCCAGCAGCTCCGGGACTAGCGGGAATTTATTCGTAGAGACCCAGTACTTC. It specifies CASSSGTSGNLFVETQYF.

Ten or more counts support this clonotype. The CDR3 loop reads CASSLGTGIEQVQPQHF. CDR3 sequence (DNA): TGTGCCAGCAGCTTGGGGACAGGGATCGAGCAAGTTCAGCCCCAGCATTTT. The rearrangement links TRBV11-2 to TRBJ1-5; TRBD1 matches 9 bases. The CDR3 is 17 amino acids. CDR1 and CDR2 from the germline V gene are SGHAT and FQNNGV. V shed 3 bases and J 6 bases; nucleotides not matched to a gene: 12.

This clonotype was found many times. The genes are TRBV4-3 and TRBJ2-3; 7 nucleotides align to TRBD1. The trim removed 4 bases at V and 2 bases at J, leaving 9 bases unmatched. CDR1 LGHNA and CDR2 YSLEER come from the germline V gene. The CDR3 is made up of 16 amino acids. CDR3 nucleotides: TGCGCCAGCAGCCCACGAGGGGGCGCTGACACAGATACGCAGTATTTT. It specifies CASSPRGGADTDTQYF.

This clonotype has a single count. J is TRBJ1-5 and V is TRBV6-5; D uncertain. V lost 2 bases to trimming and J lost 7 bases, with 6 bases between them. The CDR3 has 12 residues. Germline lookup yields CDR1 MNHEY and CDR2 SVGAGI. The CDR3 is CASSYALQPQHF. The CDR3 coding sequence is TGTGCCAGCAGTTACGCCCTCCAGCCCCAGCATTTT.

This clonotype was observed many times. The rearrangement uses TRBV5-1 and TRBJ2-7, with TRBD2 identical over 9 bases. Germline V gene lookup returns CDR1 SGHRS and CDR2 YFSETQ. The V and J ends lost 0 bases and 3 bases, in that order; junction bases with no gene match: 7. CDR3 size: 16 residues. CDR3: CASSLGSSGTFYEQYF. CDR3 nucleotide sequence: TGCGCCAGCAGCTTGGGGTCTAGCGGGACCTTCTACGAGCAGTACTTC.

This clonotype appeared a few times. This chain uses TRBV25-1 with TRBJ2-1, with a tentative D call TRBD1 (5 bases). Germline V gives CDR1 MGHDK, CDR2 SYGVNS. V was trimmed by 1 base and J by 3 bases, leaving 7 bases between them. The length of the CDR3 is 14 residues. The CDR3 is CASSEFDSYNEQFF. In nucleotides, the CDR3 is TGTGCCAGCAGTGAATTTGACAGCTACAATGAGCAGTTCTTC.

The table lists this clonotype with many counts. This rearrangement joins TRBV28 to TRBJ2-5, with 7 bases fitting TRBD2. The CDR3 covers 14 residues. Germline V gene data show CDR1 as MDHEN and CDR2 as SYDVKM. The V segment lost 10 bases and the J segment 4 bases; nucleotides outside the gene matches: 12. CDR3 sequence: CATRLGRDGETQYF. The CDR3 DNA follows: TGTGCCACGAGGTTGGGGAGGGACGGAGAGACCCAGTACTTC.

The chain employs TRBV9 and TRBJ1-1, with a possible D match to TRBD1 (6 bases). This CDR3 is 16 amino acids long. V was clipped by 4 bases and J by 4 bases, with 20 bases between them. The V gene's germline CDR1 is SGDLS and CDR2 YYNGEE. In DNA, the CDR3 is TGTGCCAGCAGCCAAGGAGTACAGGGTACTCTCACTGAAGCTTTCTTT. Its translation: CASSQGVQGTLTEAFF.

This clonotype was seen at least ten times. The chain uses TRBV2 and TRBJ1-1, with D tentatively TRBD1 (5 bases). CDR1 and CDR2 (germline): SNHLY, FYNNEI. CDR3 length equals 15 residues. V lost 6 bases, J lost 0 bases, and 14 bases lay in between. The CDR3 is CASRGTYLMNTEAFF. As DNA, the CDR3 is TGTGCCAGCAGGGGGACCTACCTCATGAACACTGAAGCTTTCTTT.

This clonotype was counted only a few times. V usage is TRBV6-5 and J usage is TRBJ2-3, with D tentatively TRBD2 (6 bases). The CDR3 loop spans 15 amino acids. Trimming took off 2 bases at V and 6 bases at J, with 15 bases between the two ends. Germline loops: CDR1 MNHEY, CDR2 SVGAGI. Here the CDR3 reads CASSYTGAHADTQYF. CDR3 bases: TGTGCCAGCAGTTACACGGGAGCCCACGCGGATACGCAGTATTTT.